The clone carrying this TCR beta chain was seen ten or more times. Amplification of TCR beta CDR3 regions was performed using RNA transcripts as template. Researchers ran a first-round RT-PCR on the TCR CDR3 using the HTBI primer set. TCRdb itself ran the multiplex PCR reads through MiXCR, one entry per CDR3 protein. Among fewer than 800,000 distinct CDR3 sequences listed, about 16% were seen once. The sample originates from a study of T cells in Graves' hyperthyroidism and ophthalmopathy. V trimming: 3 bases; J trimming: 0 bases; junction bases outside the gene matches: 2. CDR1 is MDHEN, CDR2 SYDVKM, per germline. CDR3 length equals 14 residues.

The chain couples TRBV28 to TRBJ2-7; TRBD1 matches 7 bases. This TCR was sampled from a man between 18 and 35 years old with Graves' hyperthyroidism. Sequencing used blood. The DNA of the CDR3 is TGTGCCAGCAGTTTTAGGGACAGCTCCTACGAGCAGTACTTC. This translates into CASSFRDSSYEQYF.